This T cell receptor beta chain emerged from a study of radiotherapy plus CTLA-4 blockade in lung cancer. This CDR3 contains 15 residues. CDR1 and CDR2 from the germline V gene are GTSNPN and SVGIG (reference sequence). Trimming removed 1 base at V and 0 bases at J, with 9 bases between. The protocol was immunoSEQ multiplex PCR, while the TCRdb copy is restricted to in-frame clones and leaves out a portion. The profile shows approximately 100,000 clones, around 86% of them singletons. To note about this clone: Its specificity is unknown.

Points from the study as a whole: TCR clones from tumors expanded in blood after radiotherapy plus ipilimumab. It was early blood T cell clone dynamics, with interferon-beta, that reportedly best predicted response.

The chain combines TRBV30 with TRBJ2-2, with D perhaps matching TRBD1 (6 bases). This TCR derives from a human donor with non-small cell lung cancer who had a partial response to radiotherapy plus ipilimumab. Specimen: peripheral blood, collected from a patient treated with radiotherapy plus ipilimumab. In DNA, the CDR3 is TGTGCCTGGAGTGGGACAGACTCGAACACCGGGGAGCTGTTTTTT. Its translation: CAWSGTDSNTGELFF.